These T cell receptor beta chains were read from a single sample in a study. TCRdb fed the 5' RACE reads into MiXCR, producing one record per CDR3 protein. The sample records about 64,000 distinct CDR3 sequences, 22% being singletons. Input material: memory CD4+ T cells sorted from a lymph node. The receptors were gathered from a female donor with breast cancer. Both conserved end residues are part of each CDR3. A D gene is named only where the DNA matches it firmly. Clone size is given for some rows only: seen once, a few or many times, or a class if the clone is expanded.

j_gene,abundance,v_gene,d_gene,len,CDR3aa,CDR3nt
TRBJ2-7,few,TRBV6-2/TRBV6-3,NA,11,CASSYSAEQYF,TGTGCCAGCAGTTACAGCGCAGAGCAGTACTTC
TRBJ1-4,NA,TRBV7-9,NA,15,CASSQMLGSFEKLFF,TGTGCCAGCAGCCAGATGTTGGGTAGCTTCGAAAAACTGTTTTTT
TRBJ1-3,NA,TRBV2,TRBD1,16,CASRGSGTGRGNTIYF,TGTGCCAGTAGGGGCTCCGGGACAGGGAGAGGAAACACCATATATTTT
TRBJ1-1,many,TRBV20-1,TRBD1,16,CSAPGQEGGLGTEAFF,TGCAGTGCACCGGGACAGGAAGGGGGGCTCGGCACTGAAGCTTTCTTT
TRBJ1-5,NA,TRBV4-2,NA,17,CASSQVQGGYSKQPQHF,TGTGCCAGCAGCCAGGTTCAGGGTGGGTATAGCAAACAGCCCCAGCATTTT
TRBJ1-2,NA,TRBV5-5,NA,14,CASSLEWQFYGYTF,TGTGCCAGCAGCTTGGAGTGGCAGTTCTATGGCTACACCTTC
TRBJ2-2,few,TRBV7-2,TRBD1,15,CASSPNRGRDGELFF,TGTGCCAGCAGTCCGAACAGGGGGCGCGACGGGGAGCTGTTTTTT
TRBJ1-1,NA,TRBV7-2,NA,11,CASSLGARAFF,TGTGCCAGCAGCTTGGGGGCCCGAGCTTTCTTT
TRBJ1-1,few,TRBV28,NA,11,CASDNVTEAFF,TGTGCCAGCGATAATGTCACTGAAGCTTTCTTT
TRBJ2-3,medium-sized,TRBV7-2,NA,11,CASSFTDTQYF,TGTGCCAGCAGCTTCACAGATACGCAGTATTTT
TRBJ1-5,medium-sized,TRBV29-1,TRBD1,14,CSVAAGTVDQPQHF,TGCAGCGTTGCCGCCGGGACAGTTGATCAGCCCCAGCATTTT